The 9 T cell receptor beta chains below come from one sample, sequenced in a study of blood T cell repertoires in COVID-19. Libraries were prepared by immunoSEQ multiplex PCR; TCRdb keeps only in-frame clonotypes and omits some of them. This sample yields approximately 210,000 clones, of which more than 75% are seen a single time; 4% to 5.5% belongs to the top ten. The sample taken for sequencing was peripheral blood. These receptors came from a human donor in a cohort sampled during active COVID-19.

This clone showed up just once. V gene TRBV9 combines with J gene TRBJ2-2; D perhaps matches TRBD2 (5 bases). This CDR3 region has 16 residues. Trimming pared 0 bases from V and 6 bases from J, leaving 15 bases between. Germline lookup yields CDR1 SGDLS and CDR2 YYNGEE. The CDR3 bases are TGTGCCAGCAGCGTAGAGTTATTTCGGGGTCCCGGGGAGCTGTTTTTT. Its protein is CASSVELFRGPGELFF.

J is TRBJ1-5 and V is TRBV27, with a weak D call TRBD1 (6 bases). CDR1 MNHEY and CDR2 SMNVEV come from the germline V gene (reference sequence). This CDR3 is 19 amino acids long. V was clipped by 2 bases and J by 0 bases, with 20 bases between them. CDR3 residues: CASSLRGLAGQYSNQPQHF. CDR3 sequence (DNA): TGTGCCAGCAGTTTAAGGGGGTTGGCAGGCCAATATAGCAATCAGCCCCAGCATTTT.

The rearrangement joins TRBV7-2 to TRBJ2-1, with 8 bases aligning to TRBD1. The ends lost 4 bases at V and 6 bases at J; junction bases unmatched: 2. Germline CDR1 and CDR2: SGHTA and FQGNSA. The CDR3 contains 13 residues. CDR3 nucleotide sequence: TGTGCCAGCAGCTCGGACAGGGTCAATGAGCAGTTCTTC. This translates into CASSSDRVNEQFF.

The CDR3 loop reads CASSTTGNTEAFF. The CDR3 coding sequence is TGCGCCAGCAGCACGACAGGAAACACTGAAGCTTTCTTT. This rearrangement joins TRBV10-2 to TRBJ1-1; D may be TRBD1 (6 bases). This CDR3 comprises 13 residues. V was pared by 6 bases and J by 2 bases, with 10 bases between. Per the germline V gene, CDR1 is WSHSY and CDR2 is SAAADI.

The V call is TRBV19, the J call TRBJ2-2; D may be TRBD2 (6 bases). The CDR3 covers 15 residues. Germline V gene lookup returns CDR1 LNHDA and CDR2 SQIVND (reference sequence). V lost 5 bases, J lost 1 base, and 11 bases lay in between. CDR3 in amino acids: CASSGVAVNTGELFF. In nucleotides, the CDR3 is TGTGCCAGTAGTGGGGTAGCGGTGAACACCGGGGAGCTGTTTTTT. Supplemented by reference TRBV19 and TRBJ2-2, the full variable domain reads DGGITQSPKYLFRKEGQNVTLSCEQNLNHDAMYWYRQDPGQGLRLIYYSQIVNDFQKGDIAEGYSVSREKKESFPLTVTSAQKNPTAFYLCASSGVAVNTGELFFGEGSRLTVL.

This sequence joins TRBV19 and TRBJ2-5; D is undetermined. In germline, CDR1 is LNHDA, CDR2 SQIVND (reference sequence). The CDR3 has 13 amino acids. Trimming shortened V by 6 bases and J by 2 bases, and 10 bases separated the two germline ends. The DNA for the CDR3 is TGTGCCAGTAGCGGTAGTAAACAAGAGACCCAGTACTTC. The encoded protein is CASSGSKQETQYF.

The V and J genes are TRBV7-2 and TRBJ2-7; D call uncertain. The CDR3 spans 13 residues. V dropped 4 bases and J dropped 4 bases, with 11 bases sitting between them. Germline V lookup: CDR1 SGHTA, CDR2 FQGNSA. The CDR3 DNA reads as TGTGCCAGCAGCTCGTCGGGTAGGTACGAGCAGTACTTC. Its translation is CASSSSGRYEQYF.

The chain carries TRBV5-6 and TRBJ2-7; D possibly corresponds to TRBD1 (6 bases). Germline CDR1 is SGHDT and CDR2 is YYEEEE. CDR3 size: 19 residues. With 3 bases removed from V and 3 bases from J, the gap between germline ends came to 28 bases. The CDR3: CASSSFRAQGPSGHYEQYF. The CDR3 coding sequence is TGTGCCAGCAGCTCTTTTAGGGCTCAGGGGCCCAGCGGACACTACGAGCAGTACTTC.

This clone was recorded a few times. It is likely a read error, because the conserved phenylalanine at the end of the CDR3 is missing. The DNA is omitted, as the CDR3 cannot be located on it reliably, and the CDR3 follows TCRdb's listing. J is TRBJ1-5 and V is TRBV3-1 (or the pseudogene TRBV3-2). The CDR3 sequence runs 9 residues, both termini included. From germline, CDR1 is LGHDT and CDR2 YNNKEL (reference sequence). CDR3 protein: CASSQELLL.